Reported below is one T cell receptor beta chain. This record comes from a study of blood T cell repertoires in COVID-19. Background on the study: Acute-phase and convalescent COVID-19 samples originated in the United States, Italy and Spain. Nucleic acid was either cDNA or gDNA, and it came from T cells, B-cell-depleted T cells, or PBMCs.

This CDR3 has 16 residues. V lost 3 bases, J lost 1 base, and 13 bases lay in between. CDR1 is MNHNS, CDR2 SASEGT, per germline. In the original analysis: From reference gene primer amplification, estimates of nucleated cell counts were derived. Here immunoSEQ multiplex PCR was the method, and the copy in TCRdb shows in-frame clones only, minus some. V and J calls and clone size are as listed in that table; D and trimming were resolved from the DNA. The data hold 30,000 to 40,000 clones, with 65% to 90% observed a single time. The chain is built from TRBV6-1 and TRBJ1-3; D perhaps matches TRBD1 (6 bases). The sample comprised peripheral blood. The clonotype comes from a human donor in a cohort sampled during active COVID-19. The CDR3 sequence: CASSDPIQGSGNTIYF. The CDR3 DNA follows: TGTGCCAGCAGTGACCCTATACAGGGATCTGGAAACACCATATATTTT.